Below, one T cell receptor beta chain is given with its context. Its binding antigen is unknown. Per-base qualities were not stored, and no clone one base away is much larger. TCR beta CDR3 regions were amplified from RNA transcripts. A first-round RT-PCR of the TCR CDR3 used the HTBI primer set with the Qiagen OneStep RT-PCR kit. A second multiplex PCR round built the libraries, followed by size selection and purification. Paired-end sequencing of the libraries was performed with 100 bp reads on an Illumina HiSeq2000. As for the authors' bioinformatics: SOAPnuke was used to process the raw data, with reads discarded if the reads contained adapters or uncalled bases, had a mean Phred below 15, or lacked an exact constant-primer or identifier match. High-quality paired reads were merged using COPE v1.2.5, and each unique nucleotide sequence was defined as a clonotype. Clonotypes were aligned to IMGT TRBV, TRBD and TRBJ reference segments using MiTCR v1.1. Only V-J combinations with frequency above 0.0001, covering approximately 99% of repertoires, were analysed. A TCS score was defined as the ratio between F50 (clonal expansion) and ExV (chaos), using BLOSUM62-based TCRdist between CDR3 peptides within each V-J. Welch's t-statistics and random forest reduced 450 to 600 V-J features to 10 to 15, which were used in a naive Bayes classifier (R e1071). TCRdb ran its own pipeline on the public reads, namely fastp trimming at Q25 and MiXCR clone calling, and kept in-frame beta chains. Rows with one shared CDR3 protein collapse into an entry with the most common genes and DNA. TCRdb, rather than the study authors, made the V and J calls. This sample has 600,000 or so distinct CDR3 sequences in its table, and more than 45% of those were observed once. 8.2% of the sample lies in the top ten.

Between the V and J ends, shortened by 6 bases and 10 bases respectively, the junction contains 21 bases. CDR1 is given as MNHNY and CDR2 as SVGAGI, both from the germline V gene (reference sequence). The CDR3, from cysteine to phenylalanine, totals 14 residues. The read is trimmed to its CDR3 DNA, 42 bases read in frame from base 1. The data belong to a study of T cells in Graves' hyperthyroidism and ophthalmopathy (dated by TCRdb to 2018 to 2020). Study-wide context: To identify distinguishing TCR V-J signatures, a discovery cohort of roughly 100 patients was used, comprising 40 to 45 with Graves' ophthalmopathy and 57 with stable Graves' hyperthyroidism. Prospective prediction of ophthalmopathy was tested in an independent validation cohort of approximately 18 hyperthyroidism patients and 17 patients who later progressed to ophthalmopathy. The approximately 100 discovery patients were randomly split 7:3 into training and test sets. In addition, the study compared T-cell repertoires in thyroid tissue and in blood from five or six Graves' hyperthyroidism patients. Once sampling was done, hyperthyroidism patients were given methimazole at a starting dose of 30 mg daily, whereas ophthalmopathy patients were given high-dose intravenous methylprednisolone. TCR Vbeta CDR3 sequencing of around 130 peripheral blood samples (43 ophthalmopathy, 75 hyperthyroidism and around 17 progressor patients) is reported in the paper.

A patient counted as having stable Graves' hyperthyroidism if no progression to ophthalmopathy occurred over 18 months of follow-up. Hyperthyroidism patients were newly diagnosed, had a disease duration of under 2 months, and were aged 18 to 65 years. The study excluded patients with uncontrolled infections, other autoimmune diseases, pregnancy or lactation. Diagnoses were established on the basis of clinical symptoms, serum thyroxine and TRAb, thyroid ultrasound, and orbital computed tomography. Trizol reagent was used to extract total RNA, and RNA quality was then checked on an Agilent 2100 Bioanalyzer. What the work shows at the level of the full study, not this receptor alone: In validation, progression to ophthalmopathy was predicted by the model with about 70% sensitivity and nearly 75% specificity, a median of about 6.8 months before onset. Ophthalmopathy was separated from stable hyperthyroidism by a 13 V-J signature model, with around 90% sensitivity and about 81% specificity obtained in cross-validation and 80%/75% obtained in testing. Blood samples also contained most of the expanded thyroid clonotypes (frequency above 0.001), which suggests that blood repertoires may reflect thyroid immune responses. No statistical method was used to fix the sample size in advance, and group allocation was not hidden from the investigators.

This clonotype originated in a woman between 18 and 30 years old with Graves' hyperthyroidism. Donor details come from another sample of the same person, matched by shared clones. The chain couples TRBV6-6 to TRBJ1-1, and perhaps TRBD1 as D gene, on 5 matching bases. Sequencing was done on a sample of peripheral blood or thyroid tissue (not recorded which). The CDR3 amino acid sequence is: CASSLGKGAVGAFF. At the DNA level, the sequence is TGTGCCAGCAGCCTGGGAAAAGGGGCGGTAGGAGCTTTCTTT.